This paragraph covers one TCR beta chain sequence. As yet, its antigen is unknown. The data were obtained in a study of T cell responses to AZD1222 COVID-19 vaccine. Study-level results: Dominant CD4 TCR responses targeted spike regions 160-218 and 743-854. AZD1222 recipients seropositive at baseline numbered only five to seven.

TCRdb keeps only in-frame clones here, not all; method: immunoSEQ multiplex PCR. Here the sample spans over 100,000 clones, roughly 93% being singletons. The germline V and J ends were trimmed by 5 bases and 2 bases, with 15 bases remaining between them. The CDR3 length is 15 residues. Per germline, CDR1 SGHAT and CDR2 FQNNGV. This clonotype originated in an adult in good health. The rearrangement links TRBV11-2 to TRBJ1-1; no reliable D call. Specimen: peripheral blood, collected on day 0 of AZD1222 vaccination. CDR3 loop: CASSPSADGNTEAFF. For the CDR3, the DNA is TGTGCCAGCAGCCCGTCCGCGGACGGAAACACTGAAGCTTTCTTT.